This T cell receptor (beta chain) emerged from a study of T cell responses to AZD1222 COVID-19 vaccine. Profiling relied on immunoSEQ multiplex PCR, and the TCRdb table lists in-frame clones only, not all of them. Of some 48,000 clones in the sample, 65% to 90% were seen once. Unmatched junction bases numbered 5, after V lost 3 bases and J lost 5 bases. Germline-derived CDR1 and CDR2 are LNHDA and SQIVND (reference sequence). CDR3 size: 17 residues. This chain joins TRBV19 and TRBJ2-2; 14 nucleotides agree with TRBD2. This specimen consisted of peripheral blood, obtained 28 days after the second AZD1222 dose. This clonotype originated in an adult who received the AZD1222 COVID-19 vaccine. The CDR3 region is CASSIGLAGGGTGELFF. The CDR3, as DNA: TGTGCCAGTAGTATCGGACTAGCGGGAGGAGGGACCGGGGAGCTGTTTTTT.